This TCR beta chain comes out of a study of T cells after yellow fever vaccination. TCRdb independently ran MiXCR on the 5' RACE reads; one entry per CDR3 protein. Seen here are some 200,000 distinct CDR3 sequences, 2.5% to 3.5% observed once, and the top ten hold approximately 3.5%. Study observations and caveats: Post-booster samples contained most primary-vaccination clones (around 95% CD4, 88% CD8). Overall, a small share of clonotypes was seen in both CD4 and CD8 compartments.

This clonotype was counted at least ten times. The antigen remains undetermined. The starting material was CD4+ T cells sorted from PBMCs, obtained 10 days after the yellow fever booster vaccination. This receptor was obtained from a man between 18 and 29 years old who received the YFV17D yellow fever vaccine.

The CDR3 region is CASSFVGYEQYV. As DNA, the CDR3 is TGTGCCAGCAGCTTTGTCGGATACGAGCAGTACGTC. The rearrangement joins TRBV7-9 to TRBJ2-7; D unresolved. The CDR3 totals 12 residues. V was trimmed by 3 bases and J by 4 bases, leaving 7 bases between them. CDR1 is SEHNR, CDR2 FQNEAQ, per germline (reference sequence).